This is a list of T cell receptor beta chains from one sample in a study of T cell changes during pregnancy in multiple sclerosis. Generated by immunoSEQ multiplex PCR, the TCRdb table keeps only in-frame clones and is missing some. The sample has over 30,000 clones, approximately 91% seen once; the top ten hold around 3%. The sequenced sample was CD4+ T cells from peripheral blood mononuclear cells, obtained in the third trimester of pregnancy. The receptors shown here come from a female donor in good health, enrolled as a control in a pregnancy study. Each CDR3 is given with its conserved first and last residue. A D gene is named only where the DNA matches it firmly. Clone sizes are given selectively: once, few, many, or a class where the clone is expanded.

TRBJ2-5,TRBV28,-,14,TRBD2,TGTGCCAGCAGTTTACGGGAGGGAGTGGAGACCCAGTACTTC,CASSLREGVETQYF
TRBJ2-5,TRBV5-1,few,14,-,TGCGCCAGCACCACACAGGGCCTCCAAGAGACCCAGTACTTC,CASTTQGLQETQYF
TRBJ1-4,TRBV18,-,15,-,TGTGCCAGCTCACCCATGACCCTAGGGGTTGAAAAACTGTTTTTT,CASSPMTLGVEKLFF
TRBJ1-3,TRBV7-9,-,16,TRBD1,TGTGCCAGCAGCGCCAGGACAGGGGGCACTGGAAACACCATATATTTT,CASSARTGGTGNTIYF
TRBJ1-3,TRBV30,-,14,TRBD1,TGTGCCTGGAGTCCGGGACAGGCTGGAAACACCATATATTTT,CAWSPGQAGNTIYF
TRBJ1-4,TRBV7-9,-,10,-,TGTGCCAGCGAACAGGAAAAACTGTTTTTT,CASEQEKLFF
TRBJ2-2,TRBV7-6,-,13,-,TGTGCCAGCAGCTTAGTAATCACCGGGGAGCTGTTTTTT,CASSLVITGELFF
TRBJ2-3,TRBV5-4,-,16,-,TGTGCCAGCAGCTTCGGGGGGCGAGCTTCTACAGATACGCAGTATTTT,CASSFGGRASTDTQYF
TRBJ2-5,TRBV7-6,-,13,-,TGTGCCAGCAGCTTTACCGGTCAAGAGACCCAGTACTTC,CASSFTGQETQYF
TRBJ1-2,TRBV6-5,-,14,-,TGTGCCAGCAGCCTGGGCCGGGACACCTATGGCTACACCTTC,CASSLGRDTYGYTF
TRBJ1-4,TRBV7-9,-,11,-,TGTGCCAGCAGCTTGGGAGGGGACCTGTTTTTT,CASSLGGDLFF
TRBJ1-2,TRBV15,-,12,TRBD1,TGTGCCACCAGCAGAGATGGAGGGGGCATGGCCTTC,CATSRDGGGMAF
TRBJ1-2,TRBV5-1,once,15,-,TGCGCCAGCAGCCGTGTGGGGGCGGTTAACTATGGCTACACCTTC,CASSRVGAVNYGYTF
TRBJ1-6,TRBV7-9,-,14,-,TGTGCCAGCAGCCGACGGGTGAATAATTCACCCCTCCACTTT,CASSRRVNNSPLHF
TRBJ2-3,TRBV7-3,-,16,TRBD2,TGTGCCAGCAGCTTTCCGGGACTAGATGTCACAGATACGCAGTATTTT,CASSFPGLDVTDTQYF